What follows are 32 T cell receptor beta chains derived from one specimen sequenced in a study of blood T cell repertoires in COVID-19. The assay was immunoSEQ multiplex PCR, and TCRdb's table has in-frame clones only and misses some. The sample includes about 160,000 clones, roughly 90% of them seen just once. The sequencing input was peripheral blood. The receptors here all came from a man in his sixties with acute or convalescent COVID-19.

The chain uses TRBV25-1 and TRBJ2-7; tentative D call: TRBD2 (5 bases). CDR3 length: 15 amino acids. Looked up from germline, CDR1 is MGHDK and CDR2 is SYGVNS. V was pared by 3 bases and J by 1 base, with 13 bases between. CDR3 sequence (DNA): TGTGCCAGCAGTGAGTCCCACAGCGGATCCTACGAGCAGTACTTC. Translation: CASSESHSGSYEQYF.

The chain combines TRBV14 with TRBJ2-6; maybe TRBD2 (6 bases). V lost 5 bases to trimming and J lost 1 base, with 21 bases between them. This CDR3 has 19 amino acids. Per the germline V gene, CDR1 is SGHDN and CDR2 is FVKESK. The CDR3 sequence is CASSRAGRGRLSGANVLTF. In DNA form, the CDR3 reads TGTGCCAGCAGCAGAGCCGGGCGGGGACGATTATCTGGGGCCAACGTCCTGACTTTC.

The CDR3 region has the DNA TGCGCCAGCAGCCTCGTGAGTGAAAAACTGTTTTTT. Translation: CASSLVSEKLFF. The J gene is TRBJ1-4, the V gene TRBV4-1; no firm D call. With 4 bases removed from V and 7 bases from J, the gap between germline ends came to 7 bases. CDR1 and CDR2 (germline): MGHRA, YSYEKL. This CDR3 contains 12 residues.

The genes are TRBV7-9 and TRBJ2-7; a possible D gene is TRBD2 (6 bases). V was cut by 5 bases and J by 2 bases, with 7 bases left in between. Germline lookup yields CDR1 SEHNR and CDR2 FQNEAQ (reference sequence). This CDR3 spans 12 amino acids. In DNA, the CDR3 is TGTGCCAGCAGCCGGGGGACCTACGAGCAGTACTTC. It encodes CASSRGTYEQYF.

This rearrangement joins TRBV10-2 to TRBJ1-1; 11 nucleotides line up with TRBD1. The CDR3 runs 14 residues. The germline V gene encodes CDR1 WSHSY and CDR2 SAAADI. Germline trimming cut 7 bases from V and 5 bases from J; bases unmatched to any gene: 6. CDR3 in amino acids: CASKGTGGLTEAFF. CDR3 in DNA: TGCGCCAGCAAAGGGACAGGGGGTTTGACTGAAGCTTTCTTT.

This clone was found once. The chain is built from TRBV2 and TRBJ1-2; 8 bases are a match to TRBD1. CDR3 length equals 12 residues. V was pared by 9 bases and J by 4 bases, with 4 bases of the junction left unmatched. Germline values: CDR1 SNHLY, CDR2 FYNNEI. CDR3 coding DNA: TGTGCCAGAGAGGACAGGGCCTATGGCTACACCTTC. Translating gives CAREDRAYGYTF.

The gene calls are TRBV6-5 and TRBJ1-2; D possibly corresponds to TRBD1 (5 bases). Trimming pared 6 bases from V and 0 bases from J, leaving 11 bases between. Germline-derived CDR1 and CDR2 are MNHEY and SVGAGI. The CDR3 has 14 amino acids. CDR3: CASRSGGTNYGYTF. CDR3 in DNA: TGTGCCAGCAGAAGCGGGGGGACTAACTATGGCTACACCTTC.

This clone has only one observation. The V and J genes are TRBV2 and TRBJ1-2; the D gene is possibly TRBD1 (6 bases). This CDR3 is 13 amino acids long. The germline V and J ends were trimmed by 5 bases and 6 bases, with 13 bases remaining between them. The germline CDR1 and CDR2 sequences are SNHLY and FYNNEI. CDR3 residues: CASSPQGKDGYTF. The CDR3 DNA follows: TGTGCCAGCAGTCCACAGGGAAAGGATGGCTACACCTTC.

Here the CDR3 reads CASSIGLAGAYEQYF. CDR3 DNA sequence: TGCGCCAGCAGCATCGGACTAGCGGGTGCCTACGAGCAGTACTTC. The chain recombines TRBV5-1 with TRBJ2-7, with 11 bases matching TRBD2. Germline CDR1 reads SGHRS; CDR2 reads YFSETQ. The CDR3 totals 15 residues. After removal of 4 bases from V and 2 bases from J, the junction contained 5 bases not matched to a gene.

The CDR3 region has the DNA TGTGCCACCAGCAGAGGAAGAAGCGAAAAACTGTTTTTT. Translation: CATSRGRSEKLFF. The rearrangement uses TRBV15 and TRBJ1-4; D is ambiguous. V gave up 1 base and J gave up 8 bases, with 8 bases separating them. This CDR3 has 13 amino acids. Germline CDR1 and CDR2: LNHNV and YYDKDF (reference sequence).

The chain couples TRBV6-2 or TRBV6-3 to TRBJ2-1; D gene ambiguous. V lost 6 bases, J lost 7 bases, and 10 bases lay in between. Germline V gene lookup returns CDR1 MNHEY and CDR2 SVGEGT. This CDR3 comprises 12 residues. The CDR3 sequence: CASSRLVNEQFF. CDR3 bases: TGTGCCAGCAGCCGACTTGTGAATGAGCAGTTCTTC.

About this clone: Within the sample, other DNA sequences also encode this same CDR3. This chain connects TRBV19 to TRBJ2-1; 12 positions agree with TRBD1. Trimming at V came to 2 bases and at J to 0 bases, leaving 8 bases not matched to a gene. Looked up from germline, CDR1 is LNHDA and CDR2 is SQIVND (reference sequence). This CDR3 comprises 19 residues. CDR3 protein: CASSIRGQGAISSYNEQFF. The CDR3 DNA sequence: TGTGCCAGTAGTATAAGGGGACAGGGGGCGATTAGCTCCTACAATGAGCAGTTCTTC.

In its sample, this clone was seen a few times. This rearrangement joins TRBV15 to TRBJ1-1; TRBD1 matches 11 bases. Germline-derived CDR1 and CDR2 are LNHNV and YYDKDF (reference sequence). J gave up 8 bases and V 3 bases, and 17 bases lay outside the gene matches. The CDR3 contains 18 residues. CDR3 in DNA: TGTGCCACCAGCAGGATTGGAATTTCGGACAGGGGGCCAGGGGAAGCTTTCTTT. Translation gives CATSRIGISDRGPGEAFF.

V and J are TRBV5-1 and TRBJ2-1; D is possibly TRBD2 (7 bases). Trimming stripped 2 bases from V and 5 bases from J, with 14 bases between. Germline-derived CDR1 and CDR2 are SGHRS and YFSETQ. This CDR3 has 15 amino acids. CDR3 bases: TGCGCCAGCAGCTTCGCCGGGGGGACAAACAATGAGCAGTTCTTC. Translation: CASSFAGGTNNEQFF.

The chain recombines TRBV19 with TRBJ2-7; TRBD1 is a possible D gene (6 bases). Trimming took off 3 bases at V and 3 bases at J, with 15 bases between the two ends. Germline-derived CDR1 and CDR2 are LNHDA and SQIVND (reference sequence). The CDR3 is 15 amino acids. The CDR3 coding sequence is TGTGCCAGTAGTATCCGGGCAGGGGACAACTACGAGCAGTACTTC. Protein sequence: CASSIRAGDNYEQYF. Combining the CDR3 with reference TRBV19 and TRBJ2-7 gives the whole variable domain DGGITQSPKYLFRKEGQNVTLSCEQNLNHDAMYWYRQDPGQGLRLIYYSQIVNDFQKGDIAEGYSVSREKKESFPLTVTSAQKNPTAFYLCASSIRAGDNYEQYFGPGTRLTVT.

The CDR3: CAWGQAWNTEAFF. CDR3 in DNA: TGTGCCTGGGGACAGGCTTGGAACACTGAAGCTTTCTTT. This chain uses TRBV30 with TRBJ1-1; the match to TRBD1 covers 7 bases. CDR3 length: 13 residues. Trimming took 5 bases from V and 1 from J; bases not matched to a gene: 4. Germline V gene data show CDR1 as GTSNPN and CDR2 as SVGIG (reference sequence).

V gene TRBV2 combines with J gene TRBJ2-1; 9 positions match TRBD2. J was trimmed by 3 bases and V by 4 bases; bases with no gene match: 7. The germline gives CDR1 SNHLY, CDR2 FYNNEI. The CDR3 covers 16 residues. CDR3 in amino acids: CASSVNRRGGYNEQFF. The CDR3 DNA reads as TGTGCCAGCAGTGTCAATCGGCGGGGGGGCTACAATGAGCAGTTCTTC.

V and J are TRBV4-1 and TRBJ1-5; 11 bases agree with TRBD1. The CDR3 contains 20 residues. Germline V gene data show CDR1 as MGHRA and CDR2 as YSYEKL. V dropped 0 bases and J dropped 4; count of bases not matched to a gene: 14. The DNA for the CDR3 is TGCGCCAGCAGCCAAGATAATTACCGGGACAGGGGGAATAGAAATCAGCCCCAGCATTTT. Amino acid sequence: CASSQDNYRDRGNRNQPQHF.

The chain uses TRBV5-1 and TRBJ2-7; 9 nucleotides match TRBD2. The CDR3 sequence is 15 residues long. Trimming took 0 bases from V and 7 from J; bases not matched to a gene: 8. The V gene's germline CDR1 is SGHRS and CDR2 YFSETQ. The CDR3 sequence: CASSLGVASGNEQYF. CDR3 coding DNA: TGCGCCAGCAGCTTGGGGGTGGCTAGCGGGAATGAGCAGTACTTC. The entire variable domain, with the rest obtained from reference TRBV5-1 and TRBJ2-7, is as follows: KAGVTQTPRYLIKTRGQQVTLSCSPISGHRSVSWYQQTPGQGLQFLFEYFSETQRNKGNFPGRFSGRQFSNSRSEMNVSTLELGDSALYLCASSLGVASGNEQYFGPGTRLTVT.

The gene calls are TRBV20-1 and TRBJ1-5, with D possibly being TRBD1 (5 bases). The V and J ends lost 4 bases and 0 bases respectively, with 10 bases between them. The CDR3 runs to 14 residues. Looked up from germline, CDR1 is DFQATT and CDR2 is SNEGSKA (reference sequence). CDR3 sequence reads: CSANDRNSNQPQHF. CDR3 DNA sequence: TGCAGTGCTAATGACAGAAATAGCAATCAGCCCCAGCATTTT.

V and J are TRBV3-1 (or the pseudogene TRBV3-2) and TRBJ1-1; unclear D gene. Germline CDR1 is LGHDT and CDR2 is YNNKEL (reference sequence). Trimming removed 4 bases from V and 5 bases from J, with 11 bases in between. This CDR3 comprises 13 residues. The CDR3 DNA sequence: TGTGCCAGCAGCCGAACAACAGTAACTGAAGCTTTCTTT. It translates to CASSRTTVTEAFF.

The chain carries TRBV5-1 and TRBJ2-1, with a weak D call TRBD1 (6 bases). Germline-derived CDR1 and CDR2 are SGHRS and YFSETQ. The CDR3 runs to 15 residues. The V end was cut by 1 base, the J end by 0 bases, with 8 bases between. CDR3 nucleotides: TGCGCCAGCAGCTTGCGAGGGGGCTCCTACAATGAGCAGTTCTTC. It yields the protein CASSLRGGSYNEQFF.

V gene TRBV5-1 combines with J gene TRBJ1-6; a possible D gene is TRBD1 (5 bases). V lost 0 bases and J 8 bases, leaving 9 bases between the germline ends. This CDR3 is built from 14 residues. Germline lookup yields CDR1 SGHRS and CDR2 YFSETQ. The CDR3 here is CASSLGQRDSPLHF. CDR3 bases: TGCGCCAGCAGCTTGGGACAGAGAGATTCACCCCTCCACTTT.

J is TRBJ2-1 and V is TRBV3-1 (or the pseudogene TRBV3-2); D ambiguous. V dropped 0 bases and J dropped 8 bases, with 14 bases sitting between them. There are 15 residues in the CDR3. CDR1 LGHDT and CDR2 YNNKEL come from the germline V gene (reference sequence). CDR3 coding DNA: TGTGCCAGCAGCCAAGACAGCTGGGCTTTGGATGAGCAGTTCTTC. Translating gives CASSQDSWALDEQFF.

The rearrangement uses TRBV9 and TRBJ2-7; 11 positions agree with TRBD1. Germline V gene lookup returns CDR1 SGDLS and CDR2 YYNGEE. Trimming at V came to 4 bases and at J to 3 bases, leaving 3 bases not matched to a gene. This CDR3 has 14 residues. In DNA form, the CDR3 reads TGTGCCAGCAGCAGGACAGGGGGCATCTACGAGCAGTACTTC. Translation gives CASSRTGGIYEQYF. The full variable domain, rest sourced from reference TRBV9 and TRBJ2-7, is DSGVTQTPKHLITATGQRVTLRCSPRSGDLSVYWYQQSLDQGLQFLIQYYNGEERAKGNILERFSAQQFPDLHSELNLSSLELGDSALYFCASSRTGGIYEQYFGPGTRLTVT.

This chain uses TRBV14 with TRBJ1-4; 9 positions agree with TRBD1. The CDR3 is 20 residues long. Germline loops: CDR1 SGHDN, CDR2 FVKESK. The J segment lost 7 bases and the V segment lost 1 base, leaving 19 bases of the junction unmatched. The DNA of the CDR3 is TGTGCCAGCAGCCAAGCTAAGGCAGGGACAGGGAAATCTAGGAGTGAAAAACTGTTTTTT. Amino acid sequence: CASSQAKAGTGKSRSEKLFF.

This rearrangement joins TRBV6-5 to TRBJ1-4; D remains ambiguous. In germline, CDR1 is MNHEY, CDR2 SVGAGI. The CDR3 consists of 16 residues. Between the trimmed V and J ends, which lost 0 bases and 7 bases, there was a span of 15 bases. The CDR3 region has the DNA TGTGCCAGCAGTTACTCGAGACGCGGTAGCGGTGAAAAACTGTTTTTT. Encoded protein: CASSYSRRGSGEKLFF.

This sequence joins TRBV7-6 and TRBJ1-6, with 9 nucleotides matching TRBD1. The V segment lost 4 bases and the J segment 10 bases; nucleotides outside the gene matches: 5. Germline loops: CDR1 SGHVS, CDR2 FNYEAQ. The CDR3 totals 14 residues. CDR3 in amino acids: CASSSGTGQSPLHF. DNA for the CDR3: TGTGCCAGCAGCTCCGGGACAGGGCAATCACCCCTCCACTTT.

This rearrangement joins TRBV5-1 to TRBJ1-3; the match to TRBD1 covers 8 bases. There are 16 residues in the CDR3. Germline V lookup: CDR1 SGHRS, CDR2 YFSETQ. The junction had 4 bases not matched to a gene; V was cut back by 0 bases and J by 2 bases. As DNA, the CDR3 is TGCGCCAGCAGCTTGGACAGGGACAGGACTGGAAACACCATATATTTT. This translates into CASSLDRDRTGNTIYF.

The chain has TRBV11-2 and TRBJ2-6; a possible D gene is TRBD1 (5 bases). Deletions cut 4 bases from V and 0 bases from J, with 10 bases between. The CDR3 has 16 amino acids. Germline lookup yields CDR1 SGHAT and CDR2 FQNNGV. The CDR3 spells CASSSDIHSGANVLTF. DNA for the CDR3: TGTGCCAGCAGCTCGGACATCCACTCTGGGGCCAACGTCCTGACTTTC. Based on the CDR3 plus reference TRBV11-2 and TRBJ2-6, the full variable domain is EAGVAQSPRYKIIEKRQSVAFWCNPISGHATLYWYQQILGQGPKLLIQFQNNGVVDDSQLPKDRFSAERLKGVDSTLKIQPAKLEDSAVYLCASSSDIHSGANVLTFGAGSRLTVL.

V gene TRBV6-2 or TRBV6-3 combines with J gene TRBJ1-3; 9 nucleotides line up with TRBD1. The V segment lost 5 bases and the J segment 2 bases; nucleotides outside the gene matches: 7. CDR1 is MNHEY and CDR2 is SVGEGT in the germline V gene. The CDR3 contains 16 residues. The CDR3 DNA reads TGTGCCAGCAGTGGAATCTGGGACAGGGCTGGAAACACCATATATTTT. Residues: CASSGIWDRAGNTIYF.

This chain uses TRBV6-4 with TRBJ1-2; D perhaps matches TRBD1 (6 bases). V dropped 5 bases and J dropped 7 bases, with 14 bases sitting between them. The V gene's germline CDR1 is MRHNA and CDR2 SNTAGT. There are 13 residues in the CDR3. Here the CDR3 DNA reads TGTGCCAGCAGTCCCCAGGGGCTGATTGGCTACACCTTC. This encodes CASSPQGLIGYTF.